This T cell receptor beta chain emerged from a study of early T cells in non-severe SARS-CoV-2 infection. Each CDR3 protein is one row after TCRdb ran MiXCR on the 5' RACE reads. The table has 75,000 or so distinct CDR3 sequences, 9.5% to 12% seen once. The germline V and J ends were trimmed by 6 bases and 1 base, with 15 bases remaining between them. The CDR3 is 15 residues long. Germline V CDR1 and CDR2: MGHRA, YSYEKL. Note on this clonotype: The antigen remains undetermined.

Findings of the study overall: The VDJdb matching leaned toward anti-spike CD8 responses and overlooked private and CD4 specificities.

The sample in question was whole blood, obtained at baseline. The chain combines TRBV4-1 with TRBJ1-1; no clear D gene. This clonotype was sampled from an adult who was a healthcare worker with PCR-confirmed SARS-CoV-2 infection or an uninfected control (not recorded which). The chain's CDR3 is CASRFLTRENTEAFF. DNA for the CDR3: TGCGCCAGCAGATTCCTGACAAGGGAGAACACTGAAGCTTTCTTT.